Listed below are T cell receptor beta chains from one sample, sequenced in a study of cytomegalovirus exposure and HLA in healthy donors. Assay used: immunoSEQ multiplex PCR; TCRdb lists only in-frame clones, some missing. The top ten clones hold around 2.9% of a sample with fewer than 120,000 clones, approximately 80% of them seen once. Sequenced material: PBMCs. Receptors originate from a woman aged 55-70 years in good health and CMV-seropositive. Both conserved end residues are part of each CDR3. D genes are given only for firm matches. Only some rows state a clone size, as once, few, many or a class for expanded clones.

abundance	d_gene	v_gene	j_gene	CDR3nt	CDR3aa
-	TRBD1	TRBV7-9	TRBJ2-2	TGTGCCAGCAGCAGAGGGACAGGGGAAACGAACACCGGGGAGCTGTTTTTT	CASSRGTGETNTGELFF
-	TRBD1	TRBV7-9	TRBJ1-2	TGTGCCAGCAGCTTATTAGAACAGGGGGATGGCTACACCTTC	CASSLLEQGDGYTF
-	-	TRBV5-1	TRBJ1-5	TGCGCCAGCAGCTTGGACAGTCTCAGCAATCAGCCCCAGCATTTT	CASSLDSLSNQPQHF
-	-	TRBV7-9	TRBJ1-5	TGTGCCAGCAGCTTAGCGCGGGGGGCGGGCAATCAGCCCCAGCATTTT	CASSLARGAGNQPQHF
-	-	TRBV13	TRBJ1-1	TGTGCCAGCAGCTTCTCCCGCAGCACTGAAGCTTTCTTT	CASSFSRSTEAFF
-	TRBD1	TRBV11-2	TRBJ1-2	TGTGCCAGCAGCTTAGAAGGGGGCTGGGGCTACACCTTC	CASSLEGGWGYTF
once	-	TRBV5-1	TRBJ2-1	TGCGCCAGCAGCTTGGCCGGGCAGGGGAATGGGGATGAGCAGTTCTTC	CASSLAGQGNGDEQFF
-	TRBD1	TRBV28	TRBJ1-6	TGTGCCAGCAGTTTCAGGGGGCCCCTCCACTTT	CASSFRGPLHF
-	TRBD2	TRBV7-6	TRBJ2-1	TGTGCCAGCAGCCGAACTAGCGGGACCGGAAATGAGCAGTTCTTC	CASSRTSGTGNEQFF
-	-	TRBV12-1	TRBJ2-1	TGTGCCAGCGGCCGGATTCTGGGGGGACTTGATGAGCAGTTCTTC	CASGRILGGLDEQFF
once	-	TRBV6-5	TRBJ1-5	TGTGCCAGCAGTTACCTCAGCGGGACGGGGGAAATGCATTTT	CASSYLSGTGEMHF
-	TRBD2	TRBV9	TRBJ2-3	TGTGCCAGCAGCAGGACGGGGCTAGCGGGCACAGATACGCAGTATTTT	CASSRTGLAGTDTQYF
few	-	TRBV19	TRBJ2-5	TGTGCCAGTAGTATCGGTCTTGAAGAGACCCAGTACTTC	CASSIGLEETQYF
-	TRBD1	TRBV19	TRBJ1-5	TGTGCCAGTAGTAGGACAGGGGGCTTGGGCAATCAGCCCCAGCATTTT	CASSRTGGLGNQPQHF
-	-	TRBV7-9	TRBJ1-4	TGTGCCAGCAGCCTAACAGGGATTGGCGAAAAACTGTTTTTT	CASSLTGIGEKLFF
-	-	TRBV5-1	TRBJ1-1	TGCGCCAGCAGCAGGCAGGCTTTGGGCACTGAAGCTTTCTTT	CASSRQALGTEAFF
few	TRBD2	TRBV4-2	TRBJ2-7	TGTGCCAGCAGCCCAGTAGCGGGAGCCAGCTCCTACGAGCAGTACTTC	CASSPVAGASSYEQYF
once	-	TRBV29-1	TRBJ2-7	TGCAGCGTTGTATTCCCGGATCGCGGACTTCTCGAGCAGTACTTC	CSVVFPDRGLLEQYF
-	TRBD2	TRBV29-1	TRBJ2-5	TGCAGCATCACGGGACTAGCGGGAGCGAGCGAGACCCAGTACTTC	CSITGLAGASETQYF
-	TRBD2	TRBV7-6	TRBJ2-7	TGTGCCAGCAGCTTAGGACTAGCAAGCTACGAGCAGTACTTC	CASSLGLASYEQYF
-	TRBD2	TRBV5-8	TRBJ2-3	TGTGCCAGCAGCTCCTGGACTAGTCTAAGCCGCACAGATACGCAGTATTTT	CASSSWTSLSRTDTQYF
-	TRBD2	TRBV27	TRBJ2-1	TGTGCCAGCAGCCCCGGACTAGCCGAATTACTGTTCTTC	CASSPGLAELLFF
-	TRBD2	TRBV9	TRBJ2-1	TGTGCCAGCAGCCCCCTCGGGGGCGCGGGAGGGACGGGCAATGAGCAGTTCTTC	CASSPLGGAGGTGNEQFF
few	TRBD2	TRBV6-1	TRBJ2-4	TGTGCCAGCAGTGAAGTACGACTAGCGTCTCAGTACTTC	CASSEVRLASQYF
-	-	TRBV6-1	TRBJ2-5	TGTGCCAGCAGTGATCTAAGTAGCGCCCAGTACTTC	CASSDLSSAQYF
once	TRBD1	TRBV7-2	TRBJ2-6	TGTGCCAGCAGCCCCCGTCACGGGGCAGGGGGCGCTGGGGCCAACGTCCTGACTTTC	CASSPRHGAGGAGANVLTF